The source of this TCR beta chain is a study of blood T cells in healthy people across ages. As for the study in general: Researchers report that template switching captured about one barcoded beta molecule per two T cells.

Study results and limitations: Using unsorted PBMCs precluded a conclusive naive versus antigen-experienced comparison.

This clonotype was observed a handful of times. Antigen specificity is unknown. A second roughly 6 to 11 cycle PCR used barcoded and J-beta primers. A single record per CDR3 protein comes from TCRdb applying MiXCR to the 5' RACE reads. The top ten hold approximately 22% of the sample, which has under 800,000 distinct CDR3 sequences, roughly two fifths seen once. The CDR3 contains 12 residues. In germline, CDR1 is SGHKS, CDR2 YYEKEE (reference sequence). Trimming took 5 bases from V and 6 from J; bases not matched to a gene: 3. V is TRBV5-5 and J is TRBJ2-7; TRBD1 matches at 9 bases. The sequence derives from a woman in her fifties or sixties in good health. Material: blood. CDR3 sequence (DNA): TGTGCCAGCAGTATACAGGGGGCCGAGCAGTACTTC. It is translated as CASSIQGAEQYF.